A selection of T cell receptor beta chains follows, all from one sample in a study of shared clonotypes between healthy human individuals. Generated by immunoSEQ multiplex PCR, the TCRdb table keeps only in-frame clones and is missing some. The table includes over 950,000 clones, 60% to 85% detected once. The sequenced sample was memory CD4+ T cells from PBMCs. These receptors came from a man between 18 and 29 years old in good health. Some clones in this sample may be carry-over from other donors' samples. Both conserved end residues are trimmed from each CDR3. Rows give clone size only sometimes, using once, few, many, or a class for an expanded clone.

TRBJ1-5,-,TRBV28,ASRKELGTASNQPQH
TRBJ2-6,once,TRBV7-9,ASSLAGANVLT
TRBJ1-2,-,TRBV4-1,ASSQQGRSYGYT
TRBJ2-2,-,TRBV7-3,ASSWYGPNTGELF
-,-,TRBV30,AWSGGEIYEQY
TRBJ2-1,many,TRBV10-3,AISESRISGLNFNEQF
TRBJ1-1,-,TRBV6-5,ASSYGQGAVSEAF
TRBJ1-4,-,TRBV9,ASSVDPLNEKLF
TRBJ2-3,-,TRBV18,ASSPQLAGSTDTQY
TRBJ2-2,-,TRBV11-3,ASSLDAGRGLTGELF
TRBJ2-5,once,TRBV10-3,AIREGGQGETQY
TRBJ2-1,-,TRBV28,ASSLPQKDNEQF
TRBJ2-2,-,TRBV7-3,ASREDRGFAGELF
TRBJ2-1,-,TRBV7-9,ASSTSGTAF
TRBJ1-2,-,TRBV5-6,ASSAKGAGYRGYGYT
TRBJ2-1,-,TRBV30,AWKELSSYNEQF
TRBJ1-1,-,TRBV5-6,ASSHTGGLNTEAF
TRBJ2-3,few,TRBV11-3,ASSLRQGADTQY
TRBJ1-5,-,TRBV7-9,ASSFGNSNQPQH
TRBJ2-7,-,TRBV6-6,ASSYSSTVH
TRBJ2-3,-,TRBV6-1,ASSVVGRGPDTQY
TRBJ1-2,-,TRBV5-5,ASRDRAGRSYGYT
TRBJ2-3,-,TRBV2,ASSEGQYSQY
TRBJ2-3,-,TRBV6-4,ASSVGTGDTDTQY
TRBJ1-5,-,TRBV19,ASSIGGQGGQPQH
TRBJ1-2,-,TRBV18,ASSPAGLGYGYT
TRBJ2-7,-,TRBV28,ASSLTVRTYEQY
TRBJ2-2,-,TRBV19,ASSSRGLYTGELF
TRBJ1-6,-,TRBV2,ASSEAAHSPLH
TRBJ2-7,-,TRBV5-1,ASREGTNSYEQY
TRBJ1-1,-,TRBV18,ASSPTQGSTEAF
TRBJ1-5,-,TRBV30,AWSVQADQPQH
TRBJ1-5,-,TRBV5-4,ASSPGGNQPQH
TRBJ2-5,-,TRBV9,ASSSPAVETQY
TRBJ1-1,-,TRBV5-1,ASSLGRTGANTEAF
TRBJ1-2,few,TRBV5-1,ASSSSSDPSPYGYT
TRBJ2-2,-,TRBV7-2,ASSLARLAWAGELF